The sequence of this TCR beta chain was determined in a study of cytomegalovirus exposure and HLA in healthy donors. Study-wide findings and caveats: A later analysis linked 15,000 to 20,000 TCR beta sequences to HLA alleles at 0.05 false discovery rate. Donor immune exposure was known only as CMV serostatus.

Only a few counts were recorded for this clone. Its antigen is not known. Trimming took 1 base from V and 0 from J, leaving 9 bases between them. The V gene's germline CDR1 is SGDLS and CDR2 YYNGEE. This CDR3 contains 15 residues. The primer mix had 60 Vbeta and 13 Jbeta primers. Produced via immunoSEQ multiplex PCR; TCRdb's table is partial and in-frame only. This table holds around 120,000 clones, 78% found once. The chain employs TRBV9 and TRBJ2-3; D is uncertain. This TCR came from a woman aged 40 to 50 in good health and CMV-seronegative. Input material: PBMCs. CDR3 amino acids: CASSVLGLSTDTQYF. As DNA, the CDR3 is TGTGCCAGCAGCGTACTAGGCCTGAGCACAGATACGCAGTATTTT.